These 30 T cell receptor beta chains came from one sample sequenced in a study of T cell changes during pregnancy in multiple sclerosis. Method: immunoSEQ multiplex PCR; TCRdb's copy keeps in-frame clones and lacks some. The profile covers approximately 88,000 clones, with about 93% appearing a single time and 3.5% to 4.5% taken by the ten largest. The sample consisted of peripheral blood, taken in the first trimester of pregnancy. These receptor sequences come from a female donor with multiple sclerosis, enrolled in a pregnancy study.

This chain uses TRBV5-1 with TRBJ2-1; TRBD2 agrees at 12 bases. Losses at the gene ends were 4 bases for V and 10 bases for J; bases not matched to a gene: 9. The germline V gene encodes CDR1 SGHRS and CDR2 YFSETQ. This CDR3 contains 15 residues. The CDR3: CASSPGLAGSQEQFF. DNA for the CDR3: TGCGCCAGCAGCCCAGGACTAGCGGGGTCCCAAGAGCAGTTCTTC.

The chain uses TRBV19 and TRBJ2-2; D gene unclear. The V and J ends lost 7 bases and 0 bases respectively, with 9 bases between them. The V gene's germline CDR1 is LNHDA and CDR2 SQIVND (reference sequence). CDR3 length: 14 amino acids. For the CDR3, the DNA is TGTGCCAGTATAGTTACAGCGAACACCGGGGAGCTGTTTTTT. Residues: CASIVTANTGELFF.

The CDR3 bases are TGTGCCAGCAGCTTGGGGGGAGGGAAGACCCAGTACTTC. Its translation is CASSLGGGKTQYF. The rearrangement links TRBV5-6 to TRBJ2-5, with 7 bases matching TRBD2. This CDR3 region has 13 residues. The germline V gene encodes CDR1 SGHDT and CDR2 YYEEEE. V trimming: 0 bases; J trimming: 6 bases; junction bases outside the gene matches: 2. Variable domain in full (rest from reference TRBV5-6 and TRBJ2-5): DAGVTQSPTHLIKTRGQQVTLRCSPKSGHDTVSWYQQALGQGPQFIFQYYEEEERQRGNFPDRFSGHQFPNYSSELNVNALLLGDSALYLCASSLGGGKTQYFGPGTRLLVL.

The rearrangement uses TRBV29-1 and TRBJ2-7; no definite D call. V was shortened by 0 bases and J by 5 bases, with 5 bases between the two germline ends. Germline V gives CDR1 SQVTM, CDR2 ANQGSEA. The CDR3 has 11 residues. CDR3 in amino acids: CSVEDTHEQYF. CDR3 DNA sequence: TGCAGCGTTGAAGATACTCACGAGCAGTACTTC.

The gene calls are TRBV6-6 and TRBJ1-3, with D possibly TRBD1 on 5 matching bases. Germline V gene lookup returns CDR1 MNHNY and CDR2 SVGAGI (reference sequence). This CDR3 is 16 amino acids long. V was pared by 5 bases and J by 0 bases, with 14 bases between. CDR3 sequence: CASSARQTHSGNTIYF. CDR3 sequence (DNA): TGTGCCAGCAGTGCCCGACAGACCCACTCTGGAAACACCATATATTTT.

The gene calls are TRBV5-4 and TRBJ2-7; D remains unclear. CDR1 SGHNT and CDR2 YYREEE come from the germline V gene (reference sequence). The V gene lost 4 bases and the J gene lost 5 bases, with 7 bases spanning the gap. The CDR3 is 11 amino acids. The CDR3: CASSPGDEQYF. In DNA form, the CDR3 reads TGTGCCAGCAGCCCCGGAGACGAGCAGTACTTC.

The gene calls are TRBV6-1 and TRBJ2-1; 8 nucleotides match TRBD2. There are 16 residues in the CDR3. V dropped 3 bases and J dropped 0; count of bases not matched to a gene: 4. Germline V gene lookup returns CDR1 MNHNS and CDR2 SASEGT. CDR3: CASSDLAGSSYNEQFF. In DNA, the CDR3 is TGTGCCAGCAGTGACCTAGCGGGTAGCTCCTACAATGAGCAGTTCTTC.

Points on this clone: This same CDR3 is encoded by further DNA sequences in the sample. The rearrangement links TRBV7-6 to TRBJ1-1, with 12 bases fitting TRBD1. The J segment lost 6 bases and the V segment lost 4 bases, leaving 3 bases of the junction unmatched. This CDR3 has 14 amino acids. The germline gives CDR1 SGHVS, CDR2 FNYEAQ. The CDR3 region is CASSSGQGAAEAFF. CDR3 nucleotide sequence: TGTGCCAGCAGCTCGGGACAGGGGGCCGCTGAAGCTTTCTTT. Based on the CDR3 plus reference TRBV7-6 and TRBJ1-1, the full variable domain is GAGVSQSPRYKVTKRGQDVALRCDPISGHVSLYWYRQALGQGPEFLTYFNYEAQQDKSGLPNDRFSAERPEGSISTLTIQRTEQRDSAMYRCASSSGQGAAEAFFGQGTRLTVV.

The gene calls are TRBV4-1 and TRBJ1-4; the D gene is possibly TRBD1 (5 bases). CDR3 length equals 14 residues. CDR1 and CDR2 (germline): MGHRA, YSYEKL. Trimming stripped 4 bases from V and 8 bases from J, with 14 bases between. CDR3 protein: CASSPVAGGEKLFF. DNA for the CDR3: TGCGCCAGCAGCCCTGTGGCGGGGGGAGAAAAACTGTTTTTT.

V is TRBV6-1 and J is TRBJ1-1; TRBD1 matches at 8 bases. V shed 2 bases and J 7 bases; nucleotides not matched to a gene: 6. CDR1 and CDR2 from the germline V gene are MNHNS and SASEGT. This CDR3 spans 14 amino acids. Here the CDR3 DNA reads TGTGCCAGCAGTGAACCCCCAGGGGGCTTTGAAGCTTTCTTT. Translated: CASSEPPGGFEAFF.

With regard to this clone: One junction end does not reproduce the germline sequence, and a read error may be involved. The rearrangement links TRBV6-4 to TRBJ2-2; perhaps TRBD2 as D (7 bases). From germline, CDR1 is MRHNA and CDR2 SNTAGT. The CDR3 length is 13 residues. CDR3 sequence (DNA): TGTGCCAGCCGTGAGGGGGGGGCCGGGGAGCTGTTTTTT. Residues: CASREGGAGELFF.

This chain joins TRBV5-1 and TRBJ2-2; 11 nucleotides match TRBD2. The CDR3 has 17 amino acids. The germline gives CDR1 SGHRS, CDR2 YFSETQ. V trimming: 4 bases; J trimming: 0 bases; junction bases outside the gene matches: 5. Here the CDR3 DNA reads TGCGCCAGCAGCCTGGGGACTAGCGGCGCGAACACCGGGGAGCTGTTTTTT. It yields the protein CASSLGTSGANTGELFF.

The chain employs TRBV2 and TRBJ2-3; TRBD1 matches at 7 bases. The trim removed 6 bases at V and 2 bases at J, leaving 11 bases unmatched. The CDR3 loop spans 16 amino acids. In germline, CDR1 is SNHLY, CDR2 FYNNEI. The CDR3 nucleotides are TGTGCCAGCAGAGACCCCGGGACAGTATACACAGATACGCAGTATTTT. It yields the protein CASRDPGTVYTDTQYF. Together with reference TRBV2 and TRBJ2-3, the CDR3 gives the full variable domain: EPEVTQTPSHQVTQMGQEVILRCVPISNHLYFYWYRQILGQKVEFLVSFYNNEISEKSEIFDDQFSVERPDGSNFTLKIRSTKLEDSAMYFCASRDPGTVYTDTQYFGPGTRLTVL.

In DNA, the CDR3 is TGTGCCAGCAGCCAGCCTTACGACAGGGGAGTGTTTCCTACCACTGAAGCTTTCTTT. It codes for CASSQPYDRGVFPTTEAFF. The V gene is TRBV4-2, the J gene TRBJ1-1; 8 positions match TRBD1. The germline V gene has CDR1 LGHNA and CDR2 YNFKEQ. This CDR3 is 19 amino acids long. V shed 3 bases, J shed 4 bases, and the junction held 19 bases outside the gene matches.

The gene calls are TRBV30 and TRBJ2-4; 13 bases agree with TRBD2. V gave up 2 bases and J gave up 3 bases; unmatched junction bases: 16. This CDR3 contains 20 residues. Germline V lookup: CDR1 GTSNPN, CDR2 SVGIG (reference sequence). CDR3 bases: TGTGCCTGGAGTTCCCAAGGACTAGCGGGGGCCTCATGGGTCAAAAACATTCAGTACTTC. Encoded protein: CAWSSQGLAGASWVKNIQYF.

This clone appeared a single time. The chain combines TRBV18 with TRBJ2-2, with TRBD1 matching 10 bases. V lost 1 base, J lost 4 bases, and 3 bases stayed unmatched. Germline CDR1 reads KGHSH; CDR2 reads LQKENI. This CDR3 has 16 residues. The CDR3 DNA is TGTGCCAGCTCACCACTAGGACAGGGGGTCACCGGGGAGCTGTTTTTT. Protein: CASSPLGQGVTGELFF.

The chain's CDR3 is CASSQASTQYF. In nucleotides, the CDR3 is TGTGCCAGCAGCCAAGCCAGTACCCAGTACTTC. The chain uses TRBV14 and TRBJ2-5; the D is unclear. V lost 1 base and J lost 8, with 5 bases in between. CDR1 SGHDN and CDR2 FVKESK come from the germline V gene. This CDR3 comprises 11 residues.

The chain carries TRBV6-5 and TRBJ2-7; possible D gene TRBD1, 5 bases. The V gene's germline CDR1 is MNHEY and CDR2 SVGAGI. The CDR3 runs 15 residues. V was cut by 6 bases and J by 0 bases, with 15 bases left in between. The CDR3 protein is CASSQPGYRSYEQYF. CDR3 sequence (DNA): TGTGCCAGCAGCCAGCCAGGGTACCGCTCCTACGAGCAGTACTTC.

The chain uses TRBV7-2 and TRBJ2-7; 9 bases line up with TRBD2. This CDR3 region has 15 residues. Germline CDR1 SGHTA, CDR2 FQGNSA. The J segment lost 3 bases and the V segment lost 6 bases, leaving 9 bases of the junction unmatched. CDR3 bases: TGTGCCAGCAGGTGGGCTAGCGGGGCGAACTACGAGCAGTACTTC. Amino acids: CASRWASGANYEQYF. The entire variable domain, with the rest obtained from reference TRBV7-2 and TRBJ2-7, is as follows: GAGVSQSPSNKVTEKGKDVELRCDPISGHTALYWYRQSLGQGLEFLIYFQGNSAPDKSGLPSDRFSAERTGGSVSTLTIQRTQQEDSAVYLCASRWASGANYEQYFGPGTRLTVT.

The chain joins TRBV5-1 to TRBJ1-1, with TRBD1 as a possible D gene (6 bases). This CDR3 comprises 15 residues. V dropped 0 bases and J dropped 4 bases, with 13 bases sitting between them. CDR1 and CDR2 from the germline V gene are SGHRS and YFSETQ. For the CDR3, the DNA is TGCGCCAGCAGCTTGGCCACAGGGTCGGTCACTGAAGCTTTCTTT. Protein product: CASSLATGSVTEAFF.

The chain is built from TRBV27 and TRBJ1-4; 9 bases are a match to TRBD1. The germline CDR1 and CDR2 sequences are MNHEY and SMNVEV (reference sequence). V was pared by 5 bases and J by 8 bases, with 6 bases of the junction left unmatched. The CDR3 length is 14 residues. The CDR3 DNA is TGTGCCAGCAGTGCCGCCGGGACAGGGGAAAAACTGTTTTTT. Encoded protein: CASSAAGTGEKLFF.

The CDR3 here is CASSQDWQEGSFF. The CDR3 nucleotides are TGCGCCAGCAGCCAAGATTGGCAGGAGGGGTCTTTCTTT. The chain joins TRBV4-1 to TRBJ1-1; the D gene is possibly TRBD1 (5 bases). Per the germline V gene, CDR1 is MGHRA and CDR2 is YSYEKL. There are 13 residues in the CDR3. V lost 0 bases and J 12 bases, leaving 14 bases between the germline ends.

The chain couples TRBV11-2 to TRBJ2-7; D remains unclear. V was trimmed by 4 bases and J by 9 bases, leaving 13 bases between them. Germline-derived CDR1 and CDR2 are SGHAT and FQNNGV. This CDR3 spans 12 amino acids. CDR3 nucleotides: TGTGCCAGCAGCTCCCAACCCCAGGTGCAGTACTTC. It codes for CASSSQPQVQYF.

The genes are TRBV5-8 and TRBJ2-7; TRBD1 agrees at 8 bases. This CDR3 has 14 amino acids. V shed 4 bases and J 3 bases; nucleotides not matched to a gene: 6. CDR1 and CDR2 (germline): SGHTS, YDEGEE. The CDR3 nucleotides read TGTGCCAGCAGCGCCGGACAGGGAAGCTACGAGCAGTACTTC. As protein: CASSAGQGSYEQYF.

By share of the sample, this clone is medium-sized. The chain couples TRBV19 to TRBJ2-3, with TRBD1 matching 9 bases. V was pared by 0 bases and J by 5 bases, with 6 bases of the junction left unmatched. Germline V gene sequence: CDR1 LNHDA, CDR2 SQIVND (reference sequence). The CDR3 contains 16 residues. The CDR3 region is CASSIDGTGYLDTQYF. The CDR3, as DNA: TGTGCCAGTAGTATAGACGGGACAGGGTACCTAGATACGCAGTATTTT.

The chain employs TRBV2 and TRBJ2-3; 8 bases fit TRBD1. Germline lookup yields CDR1 SNHLY and CDR2 FYNNEI. The CDR3 consists of 14 residues. After removal of 4 bases from V and 2 bases from J, the junction contained 2 bases not matched to a gene. CDR3 in DNA: TGTGCCAGCAGTGGGACAGGGAACACAGATACGCAGTATTTT. It specifies CASSGTGNTDTQYF.

CDR3 amino acids: CAISESQGGEGNEQYF. The CDR3 bases are TGTGCCATCAGTGAGTCCCAGGGAGGGGAAGGGAACGAGCAGTACTTC. The chain carries TRBV10-3 and TRBJ2-7; 7 bases map to TRBD2. This CDR3 is built from 16 residues. Per germline, CDR1 ENHRY and CDR2 SYGVKD. The V segment lost 0 bases and the J segment 5 bases; nucleotides outside the gene matches: 10.

This clone was recorded once. This rearrangement joins TRBV5-1 to TRBJ1-4, with a tentative D call TRBD1 (6 bases). With 7 bases removed from V and 3 bases from J, the gap between germline ends came to 16 bases. Germline-derived CDR1 and CDR2 are SGHRS and YFSETQ. The CDR3 loop spans 15 amino acids. The chain's CDR3 is CASATGVLANEKLFF. CDR3 DNA sequence: TGCGCCAGCGCGACAGGAGTTTTAGCTAATGAAAAACTGTTTTTT.

The sample holds one count of this clone. J is TRBJ1-3 and V is TRBV5-8; D remains ambiguous. CDR1 SGHTS and CDR2 YDEGEE come from the germline V gene. V lost 4 bases and J lost 4, with 12 bases in between. The CDR3 has 14 amino acids. The CDR3 loop reads CASSRQVSGNTIYF. CDR3 DNA: TGTGCCAGCAGCCGGCAGGTTTCAGGAAACACCATATATTTT.

The gene calls are TRBV15 and TRBJ2-5, with 8 bases identical to TRBD2. Losses at the gene ends were 1 base for V and 2 bases for J; bases not matched to a gene: 6. In germline, CDR1 is LNHNV, CDR2 YYDKDF (reference sequence). There are 16 residues in the CDR3. Here the CDR3 reads CATSRGVAGRQETQYF. For the CDR3, the DNA is TGTGCCACCAGCAGAGGAGTAGCGGGGAGGCAAGAGACCCAGTACTTC. The full variable domain, completed using reference TRBV15 and TRBJ2-5, is DAMVIQNPRYQVTQFGKPVTLSCSQTLNHNVMYWYQQKSSQAPKLLFHYYDKDFNNEADTPDNFQSRRPNTSFCFLDIRSPGLGDTAMYLCATSRGVAGRQETQYFGPGTRLLVL.